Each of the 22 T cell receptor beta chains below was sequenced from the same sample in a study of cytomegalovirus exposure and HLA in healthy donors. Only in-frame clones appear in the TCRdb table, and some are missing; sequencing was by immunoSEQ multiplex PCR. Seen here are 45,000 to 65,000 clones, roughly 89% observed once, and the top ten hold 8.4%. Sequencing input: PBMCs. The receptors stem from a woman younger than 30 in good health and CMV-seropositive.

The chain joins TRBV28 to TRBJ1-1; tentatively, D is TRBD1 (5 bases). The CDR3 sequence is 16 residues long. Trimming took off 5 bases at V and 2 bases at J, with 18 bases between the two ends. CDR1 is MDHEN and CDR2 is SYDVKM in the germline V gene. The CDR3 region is CASSPIWDYPNTEAFF. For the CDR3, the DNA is TGTGCCAGCAGTCCTATATGGGACTACCCAAACACTGAAGCTTTCTTT. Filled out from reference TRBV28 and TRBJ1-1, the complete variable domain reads DVKVTQSSRYLVKRTGEKVFLECVQDMDHENMFWYRQDPGLGLRLIYFSYDVKMKEKGDIPEGYSVSREKKERFSLILESASTNQTSMYLCASSPIWDYPNTEAFFGQGTRLTVV.

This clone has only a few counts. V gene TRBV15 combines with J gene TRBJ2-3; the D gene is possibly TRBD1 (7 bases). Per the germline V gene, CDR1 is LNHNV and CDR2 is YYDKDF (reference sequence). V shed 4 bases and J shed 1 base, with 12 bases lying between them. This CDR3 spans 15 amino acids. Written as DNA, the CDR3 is TGTGCCACCAGCACAGCCAGGGGGGGCACAGATACGCAGTATTTT. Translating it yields CATSTARGGTDTQYF.

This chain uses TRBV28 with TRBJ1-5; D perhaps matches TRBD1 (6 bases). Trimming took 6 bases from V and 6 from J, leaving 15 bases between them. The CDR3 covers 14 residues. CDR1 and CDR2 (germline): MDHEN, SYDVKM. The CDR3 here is CASRKGGGGQPQHF. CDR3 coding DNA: TGTGCCAGCAGGAAGGGGGGGGGAGGTCAGCCCCAGCATTTT. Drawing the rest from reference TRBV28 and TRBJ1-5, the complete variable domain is DVKVTQSSRYLVKRTGEKVFLECVQDMDHENMFWYRQDPGLGLRLIYFSYDVKMKEKGDIPEGYSVSREKKERFSLILESASTNQTSMYLCASRKGGGGQPQHFGDGTRLSIL.

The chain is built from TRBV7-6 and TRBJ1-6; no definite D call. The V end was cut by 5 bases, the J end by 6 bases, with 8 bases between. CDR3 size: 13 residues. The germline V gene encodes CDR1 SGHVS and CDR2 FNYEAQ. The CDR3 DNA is TGTGCCAGCAGCGACGGGAGTAATTCACCCCTCCACTTT. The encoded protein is CASSDGSNSPLHF.

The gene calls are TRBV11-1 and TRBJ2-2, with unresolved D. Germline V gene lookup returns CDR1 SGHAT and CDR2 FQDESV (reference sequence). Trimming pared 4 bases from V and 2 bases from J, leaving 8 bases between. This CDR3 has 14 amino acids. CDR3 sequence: CASSSTINTGELFF. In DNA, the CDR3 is TGTGCCAGCAGCTCCACAATTAACACCGGGGAGCTGTTTTTT.

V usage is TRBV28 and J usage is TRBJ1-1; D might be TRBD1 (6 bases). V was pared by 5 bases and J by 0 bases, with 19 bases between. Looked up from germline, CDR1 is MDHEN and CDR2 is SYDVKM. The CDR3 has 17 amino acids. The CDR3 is CASSTTFPQGMNTEAFF. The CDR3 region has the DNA TGTGCCAGCAGTACAACCTTTCCACAGGGCATGAACACTGAAGCTTTCTTT.

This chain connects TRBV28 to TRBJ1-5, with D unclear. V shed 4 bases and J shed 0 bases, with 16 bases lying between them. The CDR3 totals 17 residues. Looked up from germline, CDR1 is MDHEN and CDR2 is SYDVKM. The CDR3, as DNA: TGTGCCAGCAGTTCTGACCCCGGGTCTTATAGCAATCAGCCCCAGCATTTT. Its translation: CASSSDPGSYSNQPQHF.

The CDR3 DNA reads as TGCGCCAGCAGCTCCGTCTACGAGCAGTACTTC. The encoded protein is CASSSVYEQYF. The rearrangement joins TRBV5-1 to TRBJ2-7; D is unclear. This CDR3 is built from 11 residues. Germline assignment: CDR1 SGHRS and CDR2 YFSETQ. The ends were cut back, 3 bases at V and 3 bases at J, with 4 bases in the middle.

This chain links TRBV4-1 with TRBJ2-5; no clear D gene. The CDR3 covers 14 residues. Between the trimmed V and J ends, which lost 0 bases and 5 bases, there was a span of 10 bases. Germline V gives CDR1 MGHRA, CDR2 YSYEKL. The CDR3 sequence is CASSQDGSRETQYF. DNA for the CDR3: TGCGCCAGCAGCCAAGATGGGTCGCGGGAGACCCAGTACTTC.

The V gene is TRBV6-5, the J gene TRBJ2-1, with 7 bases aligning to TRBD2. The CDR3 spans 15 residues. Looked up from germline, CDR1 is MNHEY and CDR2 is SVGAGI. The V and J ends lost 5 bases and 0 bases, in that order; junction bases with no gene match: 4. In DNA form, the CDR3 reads TGTGCCAGCAGTCCTACTAGCGTCTCCTACAATGAGCAGTTCTTC. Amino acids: CASSPTSVSYNEQFF.

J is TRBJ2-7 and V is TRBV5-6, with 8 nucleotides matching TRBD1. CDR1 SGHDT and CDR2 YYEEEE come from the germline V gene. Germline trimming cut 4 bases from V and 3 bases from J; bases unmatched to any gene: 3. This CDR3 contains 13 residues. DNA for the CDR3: TGTGCCAGCAGCCGACAGGGGTTCTACGAGCAGTACTTC. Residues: CASSRQGFYEQYF.

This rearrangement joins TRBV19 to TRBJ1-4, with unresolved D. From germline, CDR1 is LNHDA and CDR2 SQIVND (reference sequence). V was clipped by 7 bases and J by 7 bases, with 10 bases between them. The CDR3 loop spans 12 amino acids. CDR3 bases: TGTGCCAGTAACGGTCCAGGTGAAAAACTGTTTTTT. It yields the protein CASNGPGEKLFF. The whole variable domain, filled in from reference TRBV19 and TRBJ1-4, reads DGGITQSPKYLFRKEGQNVTLSCEQNLNHDAMYWYRQDPGQGLRLIYYSQIVNDFQKGDIAEGYSVSREKKESFPLTVTSAQKNPTAFYLCASNGPGEKLFFGSGTQLSVL.

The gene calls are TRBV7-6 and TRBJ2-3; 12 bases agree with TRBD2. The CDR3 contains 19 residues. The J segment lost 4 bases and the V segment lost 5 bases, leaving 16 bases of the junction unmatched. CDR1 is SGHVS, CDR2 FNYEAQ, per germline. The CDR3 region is CASSLVASGGAFEADTQYF. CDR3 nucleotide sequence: TGTGCCAGCAGCCTCGTCGCTAGCGGGGGGGCCTTCGAGGCAGATACGCAGTATTTT.

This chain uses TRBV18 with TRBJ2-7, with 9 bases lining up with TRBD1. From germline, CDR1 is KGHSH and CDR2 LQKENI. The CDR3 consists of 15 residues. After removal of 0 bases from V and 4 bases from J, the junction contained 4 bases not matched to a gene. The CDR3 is CASSPPGQGVYEQYF. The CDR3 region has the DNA TGTGCCAGCTCACCACCGGGACAGGGCGTATACGAGCAGTACTTC. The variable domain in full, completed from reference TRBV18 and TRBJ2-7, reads NAGVMQNPRHLVRRRGQEARLRCSPMKGHSHVYWYRQLPEEGLKFMVYLQKENIIDESGMPKERFSAEFPKEGPSILRIQQVVRGDSAAYFCASSPPGQGVYEQYFGPGTRLTVT.

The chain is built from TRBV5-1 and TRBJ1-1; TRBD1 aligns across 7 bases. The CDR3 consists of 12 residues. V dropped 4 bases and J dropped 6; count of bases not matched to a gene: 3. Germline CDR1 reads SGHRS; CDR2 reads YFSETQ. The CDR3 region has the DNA TGCGCCAGCAGCGGTGGGACAGCTGAAGCTTTCTTT. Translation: CASSGGTAEAFF.

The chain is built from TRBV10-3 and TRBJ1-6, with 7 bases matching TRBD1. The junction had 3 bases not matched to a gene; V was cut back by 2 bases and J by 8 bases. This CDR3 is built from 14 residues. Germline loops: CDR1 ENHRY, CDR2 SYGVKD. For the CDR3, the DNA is TGTGCCATCAGTGAGCGACAGGGTGATTCACCCCTCCACTTT. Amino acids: CAISERQGDSPLHF.

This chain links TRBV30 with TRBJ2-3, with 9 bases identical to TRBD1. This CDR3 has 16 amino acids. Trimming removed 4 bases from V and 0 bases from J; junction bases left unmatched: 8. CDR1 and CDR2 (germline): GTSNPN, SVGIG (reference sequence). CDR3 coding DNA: TGTGCCTGGAAAGGACAGGGGCGCTCTAGCACAGATACGCAGTATTTT. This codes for CAWKGQGRSSTDTQYF.

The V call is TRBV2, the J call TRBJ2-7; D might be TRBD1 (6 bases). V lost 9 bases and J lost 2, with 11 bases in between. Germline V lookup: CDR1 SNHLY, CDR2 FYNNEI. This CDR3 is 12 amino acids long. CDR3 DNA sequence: TGTGCCAGTAACAGGGAAGCCTACGAGCAGTACTTC. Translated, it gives CASNREAYEQYF.

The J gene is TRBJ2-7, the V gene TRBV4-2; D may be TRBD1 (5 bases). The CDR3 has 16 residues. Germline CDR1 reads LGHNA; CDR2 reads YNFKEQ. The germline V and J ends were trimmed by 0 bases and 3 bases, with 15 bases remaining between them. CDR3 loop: CASSQDRQGRIYEQYF. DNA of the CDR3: TGTGCCAGCAGCCAAGATCGGCAGGGCAGGATCTACGAGCAGTACTTC.

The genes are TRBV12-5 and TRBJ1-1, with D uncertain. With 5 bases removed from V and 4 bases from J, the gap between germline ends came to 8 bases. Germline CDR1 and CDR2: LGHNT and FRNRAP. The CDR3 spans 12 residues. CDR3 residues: CASGRVVTEAFF. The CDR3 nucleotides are TGTGCTAGTGGTCGAGTGGTCACTGAAGCTTTCTTT.

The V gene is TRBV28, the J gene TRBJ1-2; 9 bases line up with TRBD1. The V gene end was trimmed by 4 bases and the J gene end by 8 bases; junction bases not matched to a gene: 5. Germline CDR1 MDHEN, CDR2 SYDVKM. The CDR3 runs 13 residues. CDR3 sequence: CASSSGQGPGYTF. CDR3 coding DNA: TGTGCCAGCAGTTCCGGACAGGGGCCCGGCTACACCTTC.

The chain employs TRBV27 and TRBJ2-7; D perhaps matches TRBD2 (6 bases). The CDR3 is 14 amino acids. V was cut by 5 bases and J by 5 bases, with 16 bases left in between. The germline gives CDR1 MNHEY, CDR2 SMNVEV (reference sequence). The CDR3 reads CASSPHGEVHEQYF. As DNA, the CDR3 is TGTGCCAGCAGTCCCCACGGGGAGGTCCACGAGCAGTACTTC.